The clone carrying this TCR beta chain was observed a few times. What it binds is not known. This entry belongs to a study of OX40 agonist ivuxolimab in advanced cancers. At the level of the study: Patients were treated with ivuxolimab, an agonistic anti-OX40 (CD134) antibody.

Trimming removed 2 bases from V and 2 bases from J, with 13 bases in between. The CDR3 covers 16 residues. Germline CDR1 is MNHNS and CDR2 is SASEGT. Regarding the study as a whole: Expanded clones were, on average, more numerous among CD8+ T cells than CD4+.

Clones were sequenced by immunoSEQ multiplex PCR, and TCRdb holds only the in-frame ones, with some missing. The sample has tens of thousands of clones; 65% to 85% are singletons. Sequencing used CD4+ or CD8+ T cells sorted from blood, obtained in a trial of the OX40 agonist ivuxolimab. The chain carries TRBV6-1 and TRBJ2-1; perhaps TRBD2 as D (5 bases). The receptor was isolated from an adult with an advanced solid tumor such as melanoma, head and neck, liver or kidney cancer. This CDR3 is CASSEKVRVPYNEQFF. The DNA of the CDR3 is TGTGCCAGCAGTGAAAAGGTGAGGGTCCCCTACAATGAGCAGTTCTTC.